These T cell receptor beta chains were read from a single sample in a study of blood T cell repertoires in COVID-19. Sequencing was performed with immunoSEQ multiplex PCR; in TCRdb, only in-frame clones are kept and a portion is missing. The sample holds about 92,000 clones, 75% to 90% seen once. Sequenced sample: peripheral blood. Receptors originate from a woman older than 75 with active or convalescent COVID-19. CDR3s include the opening cysteine and the closing phenylalanine or tryptophan. Fields, in order: J gene, V gene, clone size, D gene, CDR3 DNA, CDR3 protein. The D gene is left open where the match is weak. The size field is filled for only some rows; it gives once, few, many or a size class.

TRBJ1-6	TRBV3-1/TRBV3-2	-	-	TGTGCCAGCAGCCCGGGACTGATTAATTCACCCCTCCACTTT	CASSPGLINSPLHF
TRBJ2-4	TRBV5-1	-	TRBD1	TGCGCCAGCAGCTTGGCCAGGGGGACAGGGGGCGCCAAAAACATTCAGTACTTC	CASSLARGTGGAKNIQYF
TRBJ1-2	TRBV19	-	-	TGTGCCAGTAGGAGGGATCGGGGCTACACCTTC	CASRRDRGYTF
TRBJ2-3	TRBV7-2	few	TRBD2	TGTGCCAGCAGCAACCAAGCGGGGGGGACAGGCACAGATACGCAGTATTTT	CASSNQAGGTGTDTQYF
TRBJ2-7	TRBV30	-	-	TGTGCCTGGAGTCGCAGGGGCTACGAGCAGTACTTC	CAWSRRGYEQYF
TRBJ2-5	TRBV4-3	-	TRBD1	TGCGCCAGCAGCCAAGTGGACAGGGGACTCCAAGAGACCCAGTACTTC	CASSQVDRGLQETQYF
TRBJ1-2	TRBV7-3	-	TRBD1	TGTGCCAGCAGCTCCGGGACAGGCAACTATGGCTACACCTTC	CASSSGTGNYGYTF
TRBJ2-2	TRBV5-1	-	-	TGCGCCAGCAGCTTGAGTGGAACGGGCACCGGGGAGCTGTTTTTT	CASSLSGTGTGELFF
TRBJ2-2	TRBV7-7	-	-	TGTGCTAGCAGCTTAGACCCGACACTCGCGAACACCGGGGAGCTGTTTTTT	CASSLDPTLANTGELFF
TRBJ2-4	TRBV19	-	TRBD2	TGTGCCAGTAGCCGGGGAGGGTGGGGGACAAACATTCAGTACTTC	CASSRGGWGTNIQYF
TRBJ2-1	TRBV7-2	-	TRBD2	TGTGCCAGCAGCCTTTGGACTAGCGGGAGGGCCCGCAATGAGCAGTTCTTC	CASSLWTSGRARNEQFF
TRBJ1-2	TRBV18	-	-	TGTGCCAGCGCCCCTAGCGACGGGAACTATGGCTACACCTTC	CASAPSDGNYGYTF
TRBJ1-4	TRBV15	-	-	TGTGCCACCAGCTCCGGATCAGGGCATGAAAAACTGTTTTTT	CATSSGSGHEKLFF
TRBJ1-1	TRBV18	few	-	TGTGCCAGCTCACCACGGGCGACAGGACAGAACACTGAAGCTTTCTTT	CASSPRATGQNTEAFF
TRBJ1-2	TRBV5-1	-	-	TGCGCCAGCAGCTTAAGAGCTATCGGTAACTATGGCTACACCTTC	CASSLRAIGNYGYTF
TRBJ2-1	TRBV27	-	TRBD1	TGTGCCAGCAGTCGGGACAGGGTACGGAATGAGCAGTTCTTC	CASSRDRVRNEQFF
TRBJ2-5	TRBV9	-	-	TGTGCCAGCAGCGTAGAAGGGCTAGCACGGGAGACCCAGTACTTC	CASSVEGLARETQYF
TRBJ2-7	TRBV5-4	-	-	TGTGCCAGCAGCTTGGACCAGGGGCCCCGGGAGCAGTACTTC	CASSLDQGPREQYF
TRBJ2-2	TRBV4-1	-	TRBD2	TGCGCCAGCAGCCAAACTAGCGGCTCTATCGGGGAGCTGTTTTTT	CASSQTSGSIGELFF
TRBJ2-5	TRBV5-8	few	-	TGTGCCAGCAGCGTATTCACCGGGACACGTCAAGAGACCCAGTACTTC	CASSVFTGTRQETQYF
TRBJ2-1	TRBV7-6	-	-	TGTGCCAGCAGCCCCCCCGGATACCAAAGACGGGGTGAGCAGTTCTTC	CASSPPGYQRRGEQFF
TRBJ1-2	TRBV10-3	few	TRBD1	TGTGCCATCACCCTGGACAGGGGGGACTATGGCTACACCTTC	CAITLDRGDYGYTF
TRBJ2-7	TRBV4-1	-	-	TGCGCCAGCAGCCATCCCAGGGTCACCTACGAGCAGTACTTC	CASSHPRVTYEQYF
TRBJ2-5	TRBV6-5	-	TRBD1	TGTGCCAGCGACAGGGGAAATCAAGAGACCCAGTACTTC	CASDRGNQETQYF
TRBJ1-4	TRBV19	-	TRBD1	TGTGCCAGCCGGAGACAGGGGACCACAACTAATGAAAAACTGTTTTTT	CASRRQGTTTNEKLFF
TRBJ2-1	TRBV29-1	-	-	TGCAGCGCCGAAGCAAGCATTTCCTACAATGAGCAGTTCTTC	CSAEASISYNEQFF
TRBJ1-3	TRBV27	-	TRBD1	TGTGCCAGCAGTTTATGGTCCCGGGACAGGGGTCGTGGAAACACCATATATTTT	CASSLWSRDRGRGNTIYF